One and the same sample provided the 2 T cell receptor beta chains below, sequenced in a study of T cell responses to AZD1222 COVID-19 vaccine. Using immunoSEQ multiplex PCR, the repertoire was profiled, and TCRdb retains in-frame clones only, with some absent. In the table there are about 150,000 clones, less than 90% of which are singletons. Sequencing was performed on peripheral blood, taken after recovery from COVID-19. Source of these receptors: an adult who had recovered from COVID-19.

CDR3 sequence (DNA): TGTGCCATCAGTGGGTGGGGGAACATGAACACTGAAGCTTTCTTT. It is translated as CAISGWGNMNTEAFF. V is TRBV10-3 and J is TRBJ1-1, with D possibly matching TRBD1 (5 bases). The germline CDR1 and CDR2 sequences are ENHRY and SYGVKD. This CDR3 comprises 15 residues. Trimming took 4 bases from V and 0 from J, leaving 12 bases between them.

This chain uses TRBV3-1 (or the pseudogene TRBV3-2) with TRBJ1-1; D may be TRBD1 (5 bases). CDR3 length equals 16 residues. Germline CDR1 is LGHDT and CDR2 is YNNKEL (reference sequence). Trimming shortened V by 4 bases and J by 0 bases, and 15 bases separated the two germline ends. This CDR3 reads CASSRNPGLMNTEAFF. CDR3 DNA sequence: TGTGCCAGCAGCCGAAACCCGGGACTGATGAACACTGAAGCTTTCTTT.